These T cell receptor beta chains were read from a single sample in a study of blood T cells in healthy people across ages. TCRdb reprocessed the 5' RACE reads with MiXCR, giving one entry per CDR3 protein. The repertoire holds over a million distinct CDR3 sequences, with about 40% as singletons. Sequenced material: blood. These receptors came from a young woman in good health. CDR3s include the opening cysteine and the closing phenylalanine or tryptophan. A D gene is named only where the DNA matches it firmly. Clone size is not always given. Where it is, it says once, few, many or a class for expanded clones.

size	V	J	D	CDR3	DNA
NA	TRBV20-1	TRBJ1-3	NA	CSARDGDAGNTIYF	TGCAGTGCTAGAGACGGGGACGCTGGAAACACCATATATTTT
many	TRBV25-1	TRBJ2-5	NA	CASSDARTQETQYF	TGTGCCAGCAGTGACGCCCGAACACAAGAGACCCAGTACTTC
NA	TRBV5-1	TRBJ1-6	NA	CASHSRDKDNSPLHF	TGCGCCAGCCATTCCCGGGACAAAGATAATTCACCCCTCCACTTT
NA	TRBV9	TRBJ2-5	NA	CASSGRDISRETQYF	TGTGCCAGCAGCGGCCGGGACATAAGCAGGGAGACCCAGTACTTC
NA	TRBV5-1	TRBJ2-7	NA	CASSLMDIQEQYF	TGCGCCAGCAGCTTGATGGACATTCAGGAGCAGTACTTC
few	TRBV18	TRBJ1-2	NA	CASSPQAGPSNSGYTF	TGTGCCAGCTCACCACAAGCCGGCCCGTCCAACTCTGGCTACACCTTC
NA	TRBV9	TRBJ2-7	NA	CASSPETAPVQYF	TGTGCCAGCAGCCCCGAGACAGCCCCGGTGCAGTACTTC
NA	TRBV5-1	TRBJ2-3	NA	CASSGVAGTDTQYF	TGCGCCAGCAGCGGGGTAGCGGGCACAGATACGCAGTATTTT
NA	TRBV28	TRBJ2-1	NA	CASRPEGTEQFF	TGTGCCAGCAGGCCGGAGGGGACTGAGCAGTTCTTC
few	TRBV7-9	TRBJ2-3	NA	CASSEEGEAADTQYF	TGTGCCAGCAGCGAGGAGGGGGAGGCGGCAGATACGCAGTATTTT
few	TRBV27	TRBJ2-1	NA	CASSGLGGSSYNEQFF	TGTGCCAGCAGTGGATTAGGAGGAAGCTCCTACAATGAGCAGTTCTTC
NA	TRBV5-1	TRBJ2-1	NA	CASSPAASYNEQFF	TGCGCCAGCAGCCCGGCCGCTTCCTACAATGAGCAGTTCTTC
NA	TRBV3-1	TRBJ1-4	NA	CASSQLKYEKLFF	TGTGCCAGCAGCCAATTGAAGTATGAAAAACTGTTTTTT
few	TRBV7-3	TRBJ1-2	NA	CASSLDPGSDYGYTF	TGTGCCAGCAGCTTAGATCCGGGGTCGGACTATGGCTACACCTTC
NA	TRBV27	TRBJ2-3	TRBD2	CASGTSLATQYF	TGTGCCAGCGGGACTAGTCTCGCTACGCAGTATTTT
NA	TRBV7-9	TRBJ2-5	TRBD1	CASSFYRTGYQETQYF	TGTGCCAGCAGCTTTTACCGGACAGGGTACCAAGAGACCCAGTACTTC
NA	TRBV11-2	TRBJ2-1	NA	CASSSSVAQGYNEQFF	TGTGCCAGCAGCAGCTCCGTGGCTCAGGGGTACAATGAGCAGTTCTTC
NA	TRBV28	TRBJ2-2	TRBD2	CASTAGVVNTGELFF	TGTGCCAGCACCGCGGGGGTAGTAAACACCGGGGAGCTGTTTTTT
few	TRBV7-9	TRBJ2-4	NA	CASGSNIQYF	TGTGCCAGCGGAAGCAACATTCAGTACTTC
NA	TRBV20-1	TRBJ2-7	TRBD2	CNARDTGTSGASYEQYF	TGCAATGCTAGAGATACCGGGACTAGCGGGGCCTCCTACGAGCAGTACTTC
NA	TRBV7-2	TRBJ2-7	TRBD2	CASSPLAGVAYEQYF	TGTGCCAGCAGCCCACTAGCGGGAGTTGCCTACGAGCAGTACTTC
few	TRBV3-1	TRBJ2-6	NA	CASSQERQSGANVLTF	TGTGCCAGCAGCCAAGAAAGGCAGTCTGGGGCCAACGTCCTGACTTTC
NA	TRBV2	TRBJ1-1	TRBD1	CASTLGQGLEAFF	TGTGCCAGCACCCTCGGACAGGGCCTTGAAGCTTTCTTT
NA	TRBV20-1	TRBJ2-7	NA	CSAPGPRGVYEQYF	TGCAGTGCTCCTGGGCCTAGGGGAGTCTACGAGCAGTACTTC
NA	TRBV5-1	TRBJ2-7	NA	CASSLRPASEQYF	TGCGCCAGCAGCCTCCGGCCCGCCTCTGAGCAGTACTTC
NA	TRBV5-6	TRBJ2-1	NA	CASSLWAVTYNEQFF	TGTGCCAGCAGCTTGTGGGCGGTGACCTACAATGAGCAGTTCTTC